The entry below gives a single T cell receptor (beta chain) sequence along with its context. Its matching antigen is unknown. From the 5' RACE reads, TCRdb called clonotypes with MiXCR, one entry per CDR3 protein. The sample shows almost 600,000 distinct CDR3 sequences, 13% of them seen only once. Between the trimmed V and J ends, which lost 0 bases and 1 base, there was a span of 13 bases. This CDR3 comprises 16 residues. Germline CDR1 and CDR2: SGHRS and YFSETQ. The sample belongs to a study of T cells after yellow fever vaccination. Turning to the study itself: Libraries from low-cell-number fractions were prepared with the SMART-Seq v4 Ultra Low Input RNA kit. Points from the study as a whole: At 95% to 96% for CD4 and just over 85% for CD8, most primary-vaccination clones showed up again after the booster.

The sample here was PBMCs, taken on the day of the yellow fever booster vaccination. This chain links TRBV5-1 with TRBJ2-5; D may be TRBD1 (6 bases). The sequence was collected from a man between 25 and 39 years old who received the YFV17D yellow fever vaccine. CDR3 nucleotide sequence: TGCGCCAGCAGCTTGGCACTCGGACAGCTCCAAGAGACCCAGTACTTC. Translating gives CASSLALGQLQETQYF.